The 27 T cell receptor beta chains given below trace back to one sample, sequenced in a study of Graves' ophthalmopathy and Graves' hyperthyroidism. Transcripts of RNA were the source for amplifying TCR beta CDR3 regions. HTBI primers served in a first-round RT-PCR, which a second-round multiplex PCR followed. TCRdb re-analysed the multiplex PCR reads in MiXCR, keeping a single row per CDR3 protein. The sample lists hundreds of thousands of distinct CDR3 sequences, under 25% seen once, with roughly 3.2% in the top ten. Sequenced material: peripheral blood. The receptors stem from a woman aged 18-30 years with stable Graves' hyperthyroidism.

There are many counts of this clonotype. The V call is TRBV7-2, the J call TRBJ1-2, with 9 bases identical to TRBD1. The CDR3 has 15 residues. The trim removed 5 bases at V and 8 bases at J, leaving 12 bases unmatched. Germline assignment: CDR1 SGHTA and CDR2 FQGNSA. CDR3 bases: TGTGCCAGCAGCCCCCGGACAGGGGAAAAGAAGGGCTACACCTTC. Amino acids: CASSPRTGEKKGYTF.

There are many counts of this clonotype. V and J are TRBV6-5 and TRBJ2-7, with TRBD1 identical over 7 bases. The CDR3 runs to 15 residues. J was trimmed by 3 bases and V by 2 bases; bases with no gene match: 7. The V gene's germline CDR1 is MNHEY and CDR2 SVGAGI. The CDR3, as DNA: TGTGCCAGCAGTTACCCAGACAGGGCAGTCTACGAGCAGTACTTC. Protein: CASSYPDRAVYEQYF.

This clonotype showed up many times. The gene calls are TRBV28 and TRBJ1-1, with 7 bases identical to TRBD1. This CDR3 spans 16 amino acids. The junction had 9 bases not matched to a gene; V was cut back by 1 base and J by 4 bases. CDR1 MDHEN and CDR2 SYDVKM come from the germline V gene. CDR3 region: CASSLLGGQWGTEAFF. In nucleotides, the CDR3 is TGTGCCAGCAGTTTATTGGGGGGACAGTGGGGCACTGAAGCTTTCTTT.

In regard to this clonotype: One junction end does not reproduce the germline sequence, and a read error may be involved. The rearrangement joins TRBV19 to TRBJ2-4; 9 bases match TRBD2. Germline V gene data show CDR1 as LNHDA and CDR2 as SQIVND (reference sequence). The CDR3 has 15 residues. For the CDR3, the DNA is TGTGCCAGTAGTAAGGCTAGCGGGACAAGGGACATTAAGTACTTC. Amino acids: CASSKASGTRDIKYF.

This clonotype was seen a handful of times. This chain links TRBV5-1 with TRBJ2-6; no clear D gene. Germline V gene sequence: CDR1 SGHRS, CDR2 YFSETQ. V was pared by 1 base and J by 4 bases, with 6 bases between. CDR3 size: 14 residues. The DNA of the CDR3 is TGCGCCAGCAGCTTGCCAACGGGGGCCAACGTCCTGACTTTC. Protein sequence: CASSLPTGANVLTF.

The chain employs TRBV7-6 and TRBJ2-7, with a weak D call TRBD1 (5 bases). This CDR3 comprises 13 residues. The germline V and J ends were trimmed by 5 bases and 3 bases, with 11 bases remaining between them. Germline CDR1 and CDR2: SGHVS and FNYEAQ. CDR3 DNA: TGTGCCAGCAGCACCCCGGACAACTACGAGCAGTACTTC. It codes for CASSTPDNYEQYF. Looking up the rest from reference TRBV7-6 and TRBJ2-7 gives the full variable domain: GAGVSQSPRYKVTKRGQDVALRCDPISGHVSLYWYRQALGQGPEFLTYFNYEAQQDKSGLPNDRFSAERPEGSISTLTIQRTEQRDSAMYRCASSTPDNYEQYFGPGTRLTVT.

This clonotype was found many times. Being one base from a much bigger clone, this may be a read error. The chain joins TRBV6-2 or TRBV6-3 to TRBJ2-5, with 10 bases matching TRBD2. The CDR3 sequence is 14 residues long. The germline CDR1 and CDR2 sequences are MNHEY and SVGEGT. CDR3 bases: TGTGCCAGCAGTTACGACCTAGCGGGAGAGACCAAGTACTTC. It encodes CASSYDLAGETKYF.

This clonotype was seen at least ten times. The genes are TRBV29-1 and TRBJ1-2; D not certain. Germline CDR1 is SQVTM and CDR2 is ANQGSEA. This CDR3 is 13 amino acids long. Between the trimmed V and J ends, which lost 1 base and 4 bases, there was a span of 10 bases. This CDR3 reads CSVEAGNGYGYTF. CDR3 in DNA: TGCAGCGTTGAAGCGGGGAATGGCTATGGCTACACCTTC.

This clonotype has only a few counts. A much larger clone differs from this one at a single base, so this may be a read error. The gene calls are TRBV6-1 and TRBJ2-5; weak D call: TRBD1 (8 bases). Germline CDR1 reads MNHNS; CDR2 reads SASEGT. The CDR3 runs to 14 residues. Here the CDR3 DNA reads TGTGCCAGCAGGAACCGGACAGGGCGGGAGACCCGGTACTTC. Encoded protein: CASRNRTGRETRYF.

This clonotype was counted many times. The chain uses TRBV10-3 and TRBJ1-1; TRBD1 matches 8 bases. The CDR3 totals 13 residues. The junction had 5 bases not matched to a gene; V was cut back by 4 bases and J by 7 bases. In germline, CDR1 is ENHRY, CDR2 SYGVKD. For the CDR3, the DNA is TGTGCCATCAGTGGGACAGGGCGGGGTGAAGCTTTCTTT. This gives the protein CAISGTGRGEAFF.

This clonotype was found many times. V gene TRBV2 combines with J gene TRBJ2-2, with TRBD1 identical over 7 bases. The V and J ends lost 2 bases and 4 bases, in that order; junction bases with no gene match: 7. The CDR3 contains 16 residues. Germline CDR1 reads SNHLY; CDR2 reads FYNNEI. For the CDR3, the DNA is TGTGCCAGCAGTGAATTTACAGGGGAAGTCACCGGGGAGCTGTTTTTT. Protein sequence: CASSEFTGEVTGELFF. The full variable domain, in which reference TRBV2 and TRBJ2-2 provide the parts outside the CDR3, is EPEVTQTPSHQVTQMGQEVILRCVPISNHLYFYWYRQILGQKVEFLVSFYNNEISEKSEIFDDQFSVERPDGSNFTLKIRSTKLEDSAMYFCASSEFTGEVTGELFFGEGSRLTVL.

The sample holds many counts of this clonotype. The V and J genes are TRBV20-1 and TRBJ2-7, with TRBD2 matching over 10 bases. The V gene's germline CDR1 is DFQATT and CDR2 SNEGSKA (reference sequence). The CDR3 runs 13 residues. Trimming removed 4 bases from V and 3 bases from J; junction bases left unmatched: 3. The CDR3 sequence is CSAKGTSDYEQYF. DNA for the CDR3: TGCAGTGCTAAGGGGACTAGCGACTACGAGCAGTACTTC.

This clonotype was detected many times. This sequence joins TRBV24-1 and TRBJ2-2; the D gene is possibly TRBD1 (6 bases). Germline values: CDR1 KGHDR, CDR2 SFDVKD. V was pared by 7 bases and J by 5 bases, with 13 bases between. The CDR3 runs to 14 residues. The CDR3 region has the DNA TGTGCCACCAGCAGGCCAGGGGATACCGGGGAGCTGTTTTTT. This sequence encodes CATSRPGDTGELFF.

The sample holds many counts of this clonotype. In DNA, the CDR3 is TGTGCCAGTAGCCTAGGTAGTTTGGCTGGAAACACCATATATTTT. Translated: CASSLGSLAGNTIYF. The chain employs TRBV19 and TRBJ1-3, with D unclear. Germline assignment: CDR1 LNHDA and CDR2 SQIVND (reference sequence). The V end was cut by 6 bases, the J end by 2 bases, with 14 bases between. The CDR3 totals 15 residues.

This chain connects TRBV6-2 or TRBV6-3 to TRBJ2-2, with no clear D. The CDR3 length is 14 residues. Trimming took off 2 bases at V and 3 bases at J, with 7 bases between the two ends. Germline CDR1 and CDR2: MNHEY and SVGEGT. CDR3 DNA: TGTGCCAGCAGTTACGGTGGGGACACCGGGGAGCTGTTTTTT. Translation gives CASSYGGDTGELFF.

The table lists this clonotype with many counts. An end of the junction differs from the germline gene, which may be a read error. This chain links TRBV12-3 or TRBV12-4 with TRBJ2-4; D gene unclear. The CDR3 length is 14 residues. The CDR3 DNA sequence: TGTGCCAGCAGTATGCCAGCGACCCGAAACATTAAGTACTTC. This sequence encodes CASSMPATRNIKYF.

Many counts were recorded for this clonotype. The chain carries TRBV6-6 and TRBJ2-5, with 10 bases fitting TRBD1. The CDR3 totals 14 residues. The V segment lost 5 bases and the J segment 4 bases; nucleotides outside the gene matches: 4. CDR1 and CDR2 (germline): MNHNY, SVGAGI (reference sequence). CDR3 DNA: TGTGCCAGCAGTCGGACAGGGGGTTCAGAGACCCAGTACTTC. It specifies CASSRTGGSETQYF.

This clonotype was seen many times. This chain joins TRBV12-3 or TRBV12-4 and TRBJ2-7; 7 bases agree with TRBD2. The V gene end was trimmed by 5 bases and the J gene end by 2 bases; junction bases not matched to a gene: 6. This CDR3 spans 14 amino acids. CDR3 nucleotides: TGTGCCAGCAGTAATAGCGGGTGGGCCTACGAGCAGTACTTC. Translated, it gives CASSNSGWAYEQYF.

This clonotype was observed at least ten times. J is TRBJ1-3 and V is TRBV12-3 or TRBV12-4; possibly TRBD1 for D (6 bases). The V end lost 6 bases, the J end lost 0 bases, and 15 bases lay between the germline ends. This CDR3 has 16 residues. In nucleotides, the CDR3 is TGTGCCAGCAGATCCAGGGACATGGGCTCTGGAAACACCATATATTTT. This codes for CASRSRDMGSGNTIYF.

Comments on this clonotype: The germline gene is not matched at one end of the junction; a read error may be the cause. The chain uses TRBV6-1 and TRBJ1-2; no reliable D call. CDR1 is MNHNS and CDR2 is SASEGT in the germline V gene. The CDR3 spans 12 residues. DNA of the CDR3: TGTGCCAGCTTCGTACGGCACTATGGTTACACCTTC. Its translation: CASFVRHYGYTF.

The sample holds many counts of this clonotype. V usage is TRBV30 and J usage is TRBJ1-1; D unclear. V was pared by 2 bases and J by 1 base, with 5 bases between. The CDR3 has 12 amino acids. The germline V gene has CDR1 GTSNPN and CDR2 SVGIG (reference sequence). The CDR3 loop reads CAWSYGNTEAFF. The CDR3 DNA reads TGTGCCTGGAGTTACGGGAACACTGAAGCTTTCTTT.

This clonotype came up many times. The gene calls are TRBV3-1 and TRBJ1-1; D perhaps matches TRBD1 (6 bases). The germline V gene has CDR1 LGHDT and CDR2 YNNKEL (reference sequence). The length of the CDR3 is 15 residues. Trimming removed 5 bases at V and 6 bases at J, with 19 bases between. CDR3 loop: CASSRQPGAVAEAFF. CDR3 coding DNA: TGTGCCAGCAGCAGACAGCCAGGGGCTGTCGCTGAAGCTTTCTTT.

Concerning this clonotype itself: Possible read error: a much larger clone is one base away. DNA for the CDR3: TGTGCCAGCAGCCGTGGTATCGGGGCAATCAAGTTAAACACTGAAGCTTGCTTT. Translated: CASSRGIGAIKLNTEACF. The chain couples TRBV12-3 or TRBV12-4 to TRBJ1-1, with a possible D match to TRBD1 (5 bases). This CDR3 comprises 18 residues.

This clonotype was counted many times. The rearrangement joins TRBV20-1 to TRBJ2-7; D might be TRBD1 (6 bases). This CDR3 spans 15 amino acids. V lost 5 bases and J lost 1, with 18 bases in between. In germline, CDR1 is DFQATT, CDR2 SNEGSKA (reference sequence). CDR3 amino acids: CSAQPPGGLSYEQYF. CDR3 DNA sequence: TGCAGTGCTCAACCACCTGGGGGCCTTTCCTACGAGCAGTACTTC.

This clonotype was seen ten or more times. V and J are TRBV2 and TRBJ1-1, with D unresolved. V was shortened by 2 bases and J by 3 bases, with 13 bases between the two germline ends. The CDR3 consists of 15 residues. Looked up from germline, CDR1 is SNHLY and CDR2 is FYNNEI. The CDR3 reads CASSESPYGDTEAFF. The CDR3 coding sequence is TGTGCCAGCAGTGAATCACCATACGGGGACACTGAAGCTTTCTTT.

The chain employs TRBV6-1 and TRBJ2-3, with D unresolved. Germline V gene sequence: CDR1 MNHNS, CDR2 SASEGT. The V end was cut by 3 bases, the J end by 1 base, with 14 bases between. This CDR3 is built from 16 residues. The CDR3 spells CASSDYGSERTDTQYF. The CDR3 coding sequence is TGTGCCAGCAGTGATTATGGGTCTGAACGCACAGATACGCAGTATTTT.

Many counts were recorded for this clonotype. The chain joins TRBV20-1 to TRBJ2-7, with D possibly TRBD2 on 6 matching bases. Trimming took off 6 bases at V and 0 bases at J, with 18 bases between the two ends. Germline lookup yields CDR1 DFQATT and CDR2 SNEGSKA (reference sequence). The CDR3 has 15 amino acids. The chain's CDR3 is CSAPGGVTYSYEQYF. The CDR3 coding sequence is TGCAGTGCCCCAGGAGGGGTCACCTACTCCTACGAGCAGTACTTC.